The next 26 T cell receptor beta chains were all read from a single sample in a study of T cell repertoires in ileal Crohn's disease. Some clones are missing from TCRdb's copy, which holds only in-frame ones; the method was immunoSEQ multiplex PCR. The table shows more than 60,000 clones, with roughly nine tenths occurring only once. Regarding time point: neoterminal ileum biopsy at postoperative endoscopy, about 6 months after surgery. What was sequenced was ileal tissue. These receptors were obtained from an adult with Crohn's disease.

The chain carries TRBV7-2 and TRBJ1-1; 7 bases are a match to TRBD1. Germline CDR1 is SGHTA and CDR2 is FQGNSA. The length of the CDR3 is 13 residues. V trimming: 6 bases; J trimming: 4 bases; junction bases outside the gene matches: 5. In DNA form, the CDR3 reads TGTGCCAGCAGAAAGGGGGACAGCACTGAAGCTTTCTTT. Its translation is CASRKGDSTEAFF. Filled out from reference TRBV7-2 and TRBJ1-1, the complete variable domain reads GAGVSQSPSNKVTEKGKDVELRCDPISGHTALYWYRQSLGQGLEFLIYFQGNSAPDKSGLPSDRFSAERTGGSVSTLTIQRTQQEDSAVYLCASRKGDSTEAFFGQGTRLTVV.

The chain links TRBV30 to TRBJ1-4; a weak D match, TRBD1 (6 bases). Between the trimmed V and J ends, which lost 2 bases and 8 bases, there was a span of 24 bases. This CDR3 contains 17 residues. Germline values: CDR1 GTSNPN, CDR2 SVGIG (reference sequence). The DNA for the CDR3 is TGTGCCTGGAGTCACTTTTTCGTGGGGGGGCGTGAGGAAAAACTGTTTTTT. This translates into CAWSHFFVGGREEKLFF. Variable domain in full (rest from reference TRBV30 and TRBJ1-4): SQTIHQWPATLVQPVGSPLSLECTVEGTSNPNLYWYRQAAGRGLQLLFYSVGIGQISSEVPQNLSASRPQDRQFILSSKKLLLSDSGFYLCAWSHFFVGGREEKLFFGSGTQLSVL.

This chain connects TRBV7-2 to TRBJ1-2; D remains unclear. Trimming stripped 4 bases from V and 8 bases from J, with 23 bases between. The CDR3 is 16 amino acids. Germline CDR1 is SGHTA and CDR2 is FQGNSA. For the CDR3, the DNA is TGTGCCAGCAGCTATCTCAAAGCGGGGAATGGCGACGGCTACACCTTC. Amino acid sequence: CASSYLKAGNGDGYTF.

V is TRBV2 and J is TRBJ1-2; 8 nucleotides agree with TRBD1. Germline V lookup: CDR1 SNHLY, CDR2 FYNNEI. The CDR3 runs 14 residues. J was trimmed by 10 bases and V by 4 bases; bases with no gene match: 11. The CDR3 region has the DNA TGTGCCAGCAGTGGAGACAGGGGTTGGTATCACTACACCTTC. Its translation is CASSGDRGWYHYTF.

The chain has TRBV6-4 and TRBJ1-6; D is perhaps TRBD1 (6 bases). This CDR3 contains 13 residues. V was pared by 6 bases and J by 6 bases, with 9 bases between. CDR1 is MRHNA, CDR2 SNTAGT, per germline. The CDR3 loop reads CASSQGGNSPLHF. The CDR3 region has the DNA TGTGCCAGCAGCCAAGGGGGTAATTCACCCCTCCACTTT.

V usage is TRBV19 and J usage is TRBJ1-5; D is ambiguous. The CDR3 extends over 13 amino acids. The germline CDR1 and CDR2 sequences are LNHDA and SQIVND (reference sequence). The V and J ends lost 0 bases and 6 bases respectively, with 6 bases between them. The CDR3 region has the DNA TGTGCCAGTAGTATAGATTCGGTTCAGCCCCAGCATTTT. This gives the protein CASSIDSVQPQHF.

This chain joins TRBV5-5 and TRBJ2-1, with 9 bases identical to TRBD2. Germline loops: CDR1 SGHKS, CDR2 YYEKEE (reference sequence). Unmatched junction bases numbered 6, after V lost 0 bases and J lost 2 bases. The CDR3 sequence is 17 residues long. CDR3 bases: TGTGCCAGCAGCTTGGTGGCTAGCGGGATGGCCTACAATGAGCAGTTCTTC. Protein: CASSLVASGMAYNEQFF.

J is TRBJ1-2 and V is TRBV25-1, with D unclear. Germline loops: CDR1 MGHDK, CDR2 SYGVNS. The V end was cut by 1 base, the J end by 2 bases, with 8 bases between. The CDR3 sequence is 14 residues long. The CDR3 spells CASSESRGNYGYTF. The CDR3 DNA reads TGTGCCAGCAGTGAATCTCGGGGAAACTATGGCTACACCTTC.

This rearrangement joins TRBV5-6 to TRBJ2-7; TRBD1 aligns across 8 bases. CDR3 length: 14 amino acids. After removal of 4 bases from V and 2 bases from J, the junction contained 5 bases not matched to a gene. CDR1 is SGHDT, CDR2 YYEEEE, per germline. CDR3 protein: CASSPPGQAYEQYV. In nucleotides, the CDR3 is TGTGCCAGCAGCCCCCCGGGACAGGCCTACGAGCAGTACGTC.

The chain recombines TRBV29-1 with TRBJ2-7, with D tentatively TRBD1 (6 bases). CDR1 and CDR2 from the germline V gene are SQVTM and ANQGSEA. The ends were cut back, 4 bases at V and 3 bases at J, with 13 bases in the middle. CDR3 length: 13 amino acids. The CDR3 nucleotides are TGCAGCGTTGGAGACACACAGGGCTACGAGCAGTACTTC. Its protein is CSVGDTQGYEQYF.

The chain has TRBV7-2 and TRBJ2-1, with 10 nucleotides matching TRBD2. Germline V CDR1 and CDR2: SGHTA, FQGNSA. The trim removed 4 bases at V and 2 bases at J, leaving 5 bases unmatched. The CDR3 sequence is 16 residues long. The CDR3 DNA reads TGTGCCAGCAGCTCTGATAGCGGGAGGACCTACAATGAGCAGTTCTTC. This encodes CASSSDSGRTYNEQFF.

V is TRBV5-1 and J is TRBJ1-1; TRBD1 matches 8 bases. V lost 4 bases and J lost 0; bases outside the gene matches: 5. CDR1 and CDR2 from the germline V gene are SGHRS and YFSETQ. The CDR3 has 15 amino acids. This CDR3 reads CASSVEGQVNTEAFF. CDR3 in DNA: TGCGCCAGCAGCGTAGAGGGACAGGTGAACACTGAAGCTTTCTTT.

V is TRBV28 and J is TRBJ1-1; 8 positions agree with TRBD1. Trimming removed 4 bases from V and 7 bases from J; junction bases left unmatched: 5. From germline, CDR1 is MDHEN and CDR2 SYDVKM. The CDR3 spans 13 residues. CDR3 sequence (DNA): TGTGCCAGCAGTTCGGACAGGGCGCTTGAAGCTTTCTTT. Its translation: CASSSDRALEAFF.

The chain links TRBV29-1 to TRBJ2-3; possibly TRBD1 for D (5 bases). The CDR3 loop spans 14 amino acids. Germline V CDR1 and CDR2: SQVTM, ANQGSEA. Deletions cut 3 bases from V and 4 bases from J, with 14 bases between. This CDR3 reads CSVERQFFADTQYF. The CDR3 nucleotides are TGCAGCGTTGAGAGACAGTTCTTCGCAGATACGCAGTATTTT.

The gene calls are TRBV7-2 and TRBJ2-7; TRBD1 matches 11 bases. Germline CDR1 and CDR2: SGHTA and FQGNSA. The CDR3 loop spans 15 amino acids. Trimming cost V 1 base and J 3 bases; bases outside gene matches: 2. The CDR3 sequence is CASSLGTGGFYEQYF. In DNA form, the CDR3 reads TGTGCCAGCAGCTTAGGGACAGGGGGCTTCTACGAGCAGTACTTC. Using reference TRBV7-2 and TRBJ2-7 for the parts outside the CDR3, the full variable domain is GAGVSQSPSNKVTEKGKDVELRCDPISGHTALYWYRQSLGQGLEFLIYFQGNSAPDKSGLPSDRFSAERTGGSVSTLTIQRTQQEDSAVYLCASSLGTGGFYEQYFGPGTRLTVT.

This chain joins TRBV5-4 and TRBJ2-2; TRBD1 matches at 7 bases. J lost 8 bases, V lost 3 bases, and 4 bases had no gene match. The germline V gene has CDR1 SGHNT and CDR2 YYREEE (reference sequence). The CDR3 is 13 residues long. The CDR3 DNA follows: TGTGCCAGCAGCTCAGACAGGGCGGGGGAGCTGTTTTTT. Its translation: CASSSDRAGELFF. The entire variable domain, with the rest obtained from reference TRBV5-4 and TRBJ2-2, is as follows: ETGVTQSPTHLIKTRGQQVTLRCSSQSGHNTVSWYQQALGQGPQFIFQYYREEENGRGNFPPRFSGLQFPNYSSELNVNALELDDSALYLCASSSDRAGELFFGEGSRLTVL.

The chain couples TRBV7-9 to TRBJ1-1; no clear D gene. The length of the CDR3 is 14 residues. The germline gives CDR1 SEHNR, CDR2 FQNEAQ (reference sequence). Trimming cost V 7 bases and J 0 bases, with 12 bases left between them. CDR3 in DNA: TGTGCCAGCACAAGACGGGAGATGAACACTGAAGCTTTCTTT. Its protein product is CASTRREMNTEAFF.

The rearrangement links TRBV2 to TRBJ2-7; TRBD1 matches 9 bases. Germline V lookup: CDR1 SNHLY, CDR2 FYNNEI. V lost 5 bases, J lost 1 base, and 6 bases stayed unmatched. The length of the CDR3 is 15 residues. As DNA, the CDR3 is TGTGCCAGCAGTCCCGATGGGACAGGGTCCTACGAGCAGTACGTC. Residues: CASSPDGTGSYEQYV.

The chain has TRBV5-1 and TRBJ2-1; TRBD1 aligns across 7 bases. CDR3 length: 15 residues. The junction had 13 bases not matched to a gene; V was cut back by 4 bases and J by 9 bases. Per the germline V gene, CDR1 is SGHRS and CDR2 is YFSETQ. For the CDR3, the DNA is TGCGCCAGCAGCCTAGCTAGACAGGGAAATAGTGAGCAGTTCTTC. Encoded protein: CASSLARQGNSEQFF.

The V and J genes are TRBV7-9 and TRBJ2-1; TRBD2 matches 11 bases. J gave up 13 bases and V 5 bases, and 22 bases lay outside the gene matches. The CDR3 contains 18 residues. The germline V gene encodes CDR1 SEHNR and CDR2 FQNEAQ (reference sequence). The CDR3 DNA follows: TGTGCCAGCAGCACGCCCCCCCCTGGAGGACTAGCGGGTGATTTACAGTTCTTC. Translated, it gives CASSTPPPGGLAGDLQFF.

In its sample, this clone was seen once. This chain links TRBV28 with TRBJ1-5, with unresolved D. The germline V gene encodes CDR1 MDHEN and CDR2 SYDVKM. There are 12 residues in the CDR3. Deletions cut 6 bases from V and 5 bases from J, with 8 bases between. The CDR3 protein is CASRAGHQPQHF. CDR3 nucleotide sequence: TGTGCCAGCAGGGCAGGTCATCAGCCCCAGCATTTT.

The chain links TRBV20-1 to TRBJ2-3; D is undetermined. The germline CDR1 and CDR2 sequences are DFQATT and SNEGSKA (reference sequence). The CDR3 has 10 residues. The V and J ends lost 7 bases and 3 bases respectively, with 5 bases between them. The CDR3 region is CSGRTDTQYF. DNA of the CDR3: TGCAGTGGGAGAACAGATACGCAGTATTTT.

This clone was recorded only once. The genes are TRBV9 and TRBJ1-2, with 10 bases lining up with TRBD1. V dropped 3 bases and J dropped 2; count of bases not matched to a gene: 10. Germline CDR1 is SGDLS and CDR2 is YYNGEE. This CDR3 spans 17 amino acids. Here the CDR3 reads CASSENPGQGLNYGYTF. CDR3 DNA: TGTGCCAGCAGCGAGAATCCGGGACAGGGGTTGAACTATGGCTACACCTTC.

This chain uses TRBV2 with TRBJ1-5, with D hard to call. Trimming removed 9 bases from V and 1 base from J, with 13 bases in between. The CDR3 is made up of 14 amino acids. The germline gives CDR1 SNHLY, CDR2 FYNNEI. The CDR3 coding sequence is TGTGCCAGTTTAAGGTCGGGGAGCAATCAGCCCCAGCATTTT. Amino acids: CASLRSGSNQPQHF.

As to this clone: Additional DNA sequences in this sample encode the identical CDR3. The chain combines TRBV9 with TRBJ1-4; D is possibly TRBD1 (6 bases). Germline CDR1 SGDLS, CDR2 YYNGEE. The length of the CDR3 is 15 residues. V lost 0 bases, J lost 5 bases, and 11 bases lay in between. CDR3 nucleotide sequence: TGTGCCAGCAGCGTAGCAGGACAGTTAAATGAAAAACTGTTTTTT. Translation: CASSVAGQLNEKLFF. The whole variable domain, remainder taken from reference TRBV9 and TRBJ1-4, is DSGVTQTPKHLITATGQRVTLRCSPRSGDLSVYWYQQSLDQGLQFLIQYYNGEERAKGNILERFSAQQFPDLHSELNLSSLELGDSALYFCASSVAGQLNEKLFFGSGTQLSVL.

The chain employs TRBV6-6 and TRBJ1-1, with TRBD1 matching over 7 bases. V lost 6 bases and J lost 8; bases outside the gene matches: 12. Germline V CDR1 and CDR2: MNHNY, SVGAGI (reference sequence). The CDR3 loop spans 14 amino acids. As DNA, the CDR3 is TGTGCCAGCAGGCCAAGACAGGGATTGGGAGAAGCTTTCTTT. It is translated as CASRPRQGLGEAFF.